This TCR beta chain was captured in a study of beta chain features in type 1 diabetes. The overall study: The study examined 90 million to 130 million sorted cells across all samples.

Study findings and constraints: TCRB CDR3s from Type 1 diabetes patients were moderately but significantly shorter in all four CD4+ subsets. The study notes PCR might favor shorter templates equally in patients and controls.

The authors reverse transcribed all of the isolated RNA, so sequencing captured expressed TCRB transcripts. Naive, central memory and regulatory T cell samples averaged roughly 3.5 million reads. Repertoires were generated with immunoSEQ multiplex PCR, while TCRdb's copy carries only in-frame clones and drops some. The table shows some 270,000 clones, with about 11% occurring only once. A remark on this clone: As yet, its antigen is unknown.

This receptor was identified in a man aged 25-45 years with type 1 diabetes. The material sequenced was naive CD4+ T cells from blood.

The CDR3 region is CASQHIRDSPLHF. The CDR3 DNA is TGTGCCAGCCAACATATCAGGGATTCACCCCTCCACTTT. This sequence joins TRBV27 and TRBJ1-6; D may be TRBD1 (5 bases). Per the germline V gene, CDR1 is MNHEY and CDR2 is SMNVEV (reference sequence). The CDR3 is made up of 13 amino acids. V lost 8 bases to trimming and J lost 8 bases, with 13 bases between them.